This is a list of T cell receptor beta chains from one sample in a study of blood T cell repertoires in COVID-19. Sequencing used immunoSEQ multiplex PCR; TCRdb keeps in-frame clones, though not all of them. The sample lists about 95,000 clones, less than 85% occurring once. Sequenced material: peripheral blood. The source of these receptors is a human donor in a cohort sampled during active COVID-19. The CDR3 runs from the conserved cysteine through the conserved F or W. Each record gives: V gene, D gene, clone size, J gene, CDR3 protein, CDR3 DNA. The D gene is left open where the match is weak. Some rows mark clone size as missing; the rest say once, few, many or name a class of expanded clone.

V: TRBV28; D: TRBD2; size: NA; J: TRBJ2-5; CDR3: CASRRLAGGLETQYF; DNA: TGTGCCAGCAGGAGACTAGCGGGGGGGCTGGAGACCCAGTACTTC
V: TRBV6-5; D: NA; size: NA; J: TRBJ1-5; CDR3: CASNGEQGNNQPQHF; DNA: TGTGCCAGCAATGGGGAACAGGGAAATAATCAGCCCCAGCATTTT
V: TRBV5-1; D: TRBD1; size: NA; J: TRBJ2-1; CDR3: CASSTLGQGRNEQFF; DNA: TGCGCCAGCAGTACACTAGGACAGGGCCGCAATGAGCAGTTCTTC
V: TRBV11-2; D: NA; size: NA; J: TRBJ1-3; CDR3: CASREAGNTIYF; DNA: TGTGCCAGCCGGGAAGCCGGAAACACCATATATTTT
V: TRBV28; D: TRBD2; size: NA; J: TRBJ2-5; CDR3: CASSLDASGKSETQYF; DNA: TGTGCCAGCAGTTTAGACGCTAGCGGGAAGTCAGAGACCCAGTACTTC
V: TRBV7-2; D: TRBD2; size: NA; J: TRBJ2-7; CDR3: CASSLGTSGTYEQYF; DNA: TGTGCCAGCAGCTTAGGGACTAGCGGAACCTACGAGCAGTACTTC
V: TRBV7-9; D: TRBD1; size: NA; J: TRBJ1-2; CDR3: CASSLRDSSDYGYTF; DNA: TGTGCCAGCAGCTTGAGGGACAGTTCCGACTATGGCTACACCTTC
V: TRBV10-1; D: TRBD2; size: NA; J: TRBJ2-1; CDR3: CASAQQAGGAYQFF; DNA: TGCGCCAGCGCCCAGCAAGCGGGAGGGGCGTATCAGTTCTTC
V: TRBV11-3; D: NA; size: NA; J: TRBJ2-5; CDR3: CASSLRAEETQYF; DNA: TGTGCCAGCAGCTTACGAGCGGAAGAGACCCAGTACTTC
V: TRBV7-2; D: NA; size: NA; J: TRBJ2-1; CDR3: CASSRITRDEQFF; DNA: TGTGCCAGCAGCCGTATTACTAGGGATGAGCAGTTCTTC
V: TRBV3-1/TRBV3-2; D: TRBD1; size: NA; J: TRBJ1-2; CDR3: CASSQGRTGALYGYTF; DNA: TGTGCCAGCAGCCAAGGGAGGACAGGGGCTCTCTATGGCTACACCTTC
V: TRBV7-8; D: TRBD1; size: NA; J: TRBJ2-2; CDR3: CASSLDLAGGVAGELFF; DNA: TGTGCCAGCAGCTTAGACTTGGCAGGGGGCGTAGCGGGGGAGCTGTTTTTT
V: TRBV19; D: NA; size: few; J: TRBJ1-3; CDR3: CASSIKGPGNTIYF; DNA: TGTGCCAGTAGTATTAAGGGGCCAGGAAACACCATATATTTT
V: TRBV18; D: TRBD1; size: NA; J: TRBJ1-1; CDR3: CASSPRGTGNMNTEAFF; DNA: TGTGCCAGCTCACCACGCGGGACAGGGAACATGAACACTGAAGCTTTCTTT
V: TRBV3-1/TRBV3-2; D: TRBD1; size: NA; J: TRBJ2-5; CDR3: CASSPGQGLETQYF; DNA: TGTGCCAGCAGCCCGGGACAGGGGTTGGAGACCCAGTACTTC
V: TRBV6-2/TRBV6-3; D: NA; size: NA; J: TRBJ1-6; CDR3: CASSPEDNPNSPLHF; DNA: TGTGCCAGCAGCCCCGAGGATAACCCGAATTCACCCCTCCACTTT
V: TRBV5-1; D: NA; size: NA; J: TRBJ2-3; CDR3: CASSAGTPRTDTQYF; DNA: TGCGCCAGCAGCGCTGGGACACCTCGCACAGATACGCAGTATTTT
V: TRBV9; D: TRBD2; size: few; J: TRBJ2-5; CDR3: CASSVTSGGGIETQYF; DNA: TGTGCCAGCAGCGTGACTAGCGGGGGAGGGATAGAGACCCAGTACTTC
V: TRBV7-8; D: TRBD2; size: NA; J: TRBJ2-1; CDR3: CASSQLDSGTSGRQQFF; DNA: TGTGCCAGCAGCCAACTTGACTCCGGGACTAGCGGGAGGCAGCAGTTCTTC
V: TRBV12-3/TRBV12-4; D: NA; size: NA; J: TRBJ2-5; CDR3: CASSFRETQYF; DNA: TGTGCCAGCAGTTTCCGTGAGACCCAGTACTTC
V: TRBV7-7; D: NA; size: NA; J: TRBJ1-5; CDR3: CASSLRQDFYNQPQHF; DNA: TGTGCTAGCAGCTTAAGACAGGACTTCTACAATCAGCCCCAGCATTTT
V: TRBV5-8; D: NA; size: NA; J: TRBJ1-4; CDR3: CASSGDIEKLFF; DNA: TGTGCCAGCAGCGGGGACATTGAAAAACTGTTTTTT
V: TRBV18; D: NA; size: NA; J: TRBJ1-1; CDR3: CASSPRKAGSNTEAFF; DNA: TGTGCCAGCTCACCACGGAAGGCAGGATCGAACACTGAAGCTTTCTTT
V: TRBV9; D: NA; size: NA; J: TRBJ2-7; CDR3: CASSVAMQGYNEQYF; DNA: TGTGCCAGCAGCGTAGCGATGCAGGGGTACAACGAGCAGTACTTC
V: TRBV4-2; D: NA; size: NA; J: TRBJ1-2; CDR3: CASSQVMKELGYTF; DNA: TGTGCCAGCAGCCAAGTAATGAAGGAGCTTGGCTACACCTTC
V: TRBV7-9; D: NA; size: NA; J: TRBJ2-5; CDR3: CASLGAGALQETQYF; DNA: TGTGCCAGCCTGGGGGCGGGGGCCTTACAAGAGACCCAGTACTTC
V: TRBV18; D: NA; size: NA; J: TRBJ2-1; CDR3: CASSPPGLAQDEQFF; DNA: TGTGCCAGCTCACCACCGGGACTTGCACAGGATGAGCAGTTCTTC
V: TRBV7-9; D: NA; size: few; J: TRBJ1-2; CDR3: CASSRRDFNYGYTF; DNA: TGTGCCAGCAGCCGTCGGGACTTTAACTATGGCTACACCTTC
V: TRBV5-1; D: TRBD2; size: NA; J: TRBJ2-7; CDR3: CASSLGPPSSGLGQYF; DNA: TGCGCCAGCAGCTTGGGGCCCCCTTCTAGCGGATTAGGGCAGTACTTC
V: TRBV2; D: NA; size: NA; J: TRBJ2-1; CDR3: CASSAGRGSYNEQFF; DNA: TGTGCCAGCAGTGCGGGCAGGGGCTCCTACAATGAGCAGTTCTTC
V: TRBV19; D: NA; size: NA; J: TRBJ1-5; CDR3: CASSKQGSNQPQHF; DNA: TGTGCCAGTAGTAAACAGGGAAGCAATCAGCCCCAGCATTTT
V: TRBV2; D: TRBD1; size: NA; J: TRBJ1-1; CDR3: CASVAKTGGNTEAFF; DNA: TGTGCCAGCGTTGCTAAGACAGGGGGGAACACTGAAGCTTTCTTT
V: TRBV14; D: TRBD2; size: NA; J: TRBJ2-7; CDR3: CASSLFGGGEQYF; DNA: TGTGCCAGCAGCCTCTTCGGGGGGGGCGAGCAGTACTTC
V: TRBV11-3; D: TRBD2; size: NA; J: TRBJ2-1; CDR3: CASSLGTVAGHTEQFF; DNA: TGTGCCAGCAGCTTAGGTACGGTAGCGGGTCATACTGAGCAGTTCTTC
V: TRBV6-5; D: NA; size: NA; J: TRBJ1-1; CDR3: CASSFTPGTEAFF; DNA: TGTGCCAGCAGTTTCACCCCGGGGACTGAAGCTTTCTTT
V: TRBV5-1; D: TRBD2; size: NA; J: TRBJ2-5; CDR3: CASSLDRGGETQYF; DNA: TGCGCCAGCAGCTTGGATCGGGGAGGGGAGACCCAGTACTTC
V: TRBV3-1/TRBV3-2; D: NA; size: few; J: TRBJ2-7; CDR3: CASSQDTGDYEQYF; DNA: TGTGCCAGCAGCCAAGATACCGGGGACTACGAGCAGTACTTC
V: TRBV5-1; D: TRBD1; size: once; J: TRBJ1-1; CDR3: CASSLSTGTVRGQNEAFF; DNA: TGCGCCAGCAGCTTGAGTACCGGTACAGTAAGGGGGCAAAATGAAGCTTTCTTT
V: TRBV10-1; D: TRBD1; size: NA; J: TRBJ1-1; CDR3: CASRDPRDRGLGEAFF; DNA: TGCGCCAGCAGAGACCCCCGGGACAGGGGGCTGGGTGAAGCTTTCTTT
V: TRBV27; D: NA; size: NA; J: TRBJ2-2; CDR3: CASSYTPGTGELFF; DNA: TGTGCCAGCAGTTATACACCGGGGACCGGGGAGCTGTTTTTT
V: TRBV7-8; D: TRBD1; size: NA; J: TRBJ2-4; CDR3: CASSSGQAPIIQYF; DNA: TGTGCCAGCAGCTCGGGACAGGCGCCTATCATTCAGTACTTC
V: TRBV3-1/TRBV3-2; D: TRBD2; size: NA; J: TRBJ2-3; CDR3: CASSSSSGGTDTQYF; DNA: TGTGCCAGCAGCTCATCTAGCGGGGGGACAGATACGCAGTATTTT
V: TRBV12-3/TRBV12-4; D: TRBD2; size: NA; J: TRBJ2-7; CDR3: CASSLILAGAKYF; DNA: TGTGCCAGCAGTTTAATACTAGCGGGAGCGAAGTACTTC
V: TRBV6-1; D: TRBD1; size: few; J: TRBJ1-2; CDR3: CASSEGGTGLGAKTF; DNA: TGTGCCAGCAGTGAAGGGGGGACAGGACTGGGCGCTAAGACCTTC
V: TRBV19; D: NA; size: few; J: TRBJ2-3; CDR3: CASSWAGKSDTQYF; DNA: TGTGCCAGTAGTTGGGCAGGGAAGTCAGATACGCAGTATTTT
V: TRBV10-3; D: TRBD1; size: NA; J: TRBJ1-4; CDR3: CAIRETDRGNEKLFF; DNA: TGTGCCATCAGGGAAACTGACAGGGGAAACGAAAAACTGTTTTTT
V: TRBV9; D: NA; size: NA; J: TRBJ2-7; CDR3: CASSGGRLATHEQYF; DNA: TGTGCCAGCAGCGGGGGGCGACTAGCCACCCACGAGCAGTACTTC
V: TRBV18; D: TRBD1; size: NA; J: TRBJ2-3; CDR3: CASSSGTGNTDTQYF; DNA: TGTGCCAGCTCATCCGGGACAGGGAACACAGATACGCAGTATTTT